The text below deals with one TCR beta chain. As yet, its antigen is unknown. Per the germline V gene, CDR1 is MGHRA and CDR2 is YSYEKL. Losses at the gene ends were 4 bases for V and 1 base for J; bases not matched to a gene: 1. The CDR3 runs 16 residues. The sample belongs to a study of shared clonotypes between healthy human individuals. As for the study in general: Donors had three CD4 naive, three CD4 memory, two CD8 naive and one CD8 memory plate apiece. Regarding the study as a whole: Estimated clonotype richness was generally higher in naive than memory subsets. Clonotype sharing among donors was thought likely to change with sequencing depth.

The assay was immunoSEQ multiplex PCR, and TCRdb's table has in-frame clones only and misses some. The sample includes about 980,000 clones, more than 75% of them seen just once. The chain has TRBV4-1 and TRBJ2-3, with 14 bases aligning to TRBD2. Sequencing was carried out using memory CD4+ T cells sorted from blood. Subset of the sample: CD45RA-negative fraction. The receptor was derived from a man aged 18-30 years in good health. CDR3 protein: CASSPTSGGGTDTQYF. The CDR3 coding sequence is TGCGCCAGCAGCCCGACTAGCGGGGGGGGCACAGATACGCAGTATTTT.